The 23 T cell receptor beta chains in this list originate from one sample, sequenced in a study of CD8 T cells in ankylosing spondylitis. TCRdb re-analysed the 5' RACE reads in MiXCR, keeping a single row per CDR3 protein. This table has hundreds of thousands of distinct CDR3 sequences, 15% to 20% appearing once. The specimen was blood, either unsorted or a sorted T cell fraction (not recorded which). The receptors here all came from a male donor with ankylosing spondylitis or in good health (not recorded which).

This clonotype was detected ten times or more. The J gene is TRBJ2-7, the V gene TRBV10-2, with 8 bases that match TRBD1. CDR1 and CDR2 from the germline V gene are WSHSY and SAAADI. The CDR3 loop spans 14 amino acids. Trimming took 3 bases from V and 2 from J; bases not matched to a gene: 3. The chain's CDR3 is CASSERQGTYEQYV. The CDR3 nucleotides are TGCGCCAGCAGTGAACGACAGGGGACCTACGAGCAGTACGTC.

This clonotype came up a few times. The rearrangement joins TRBV3-1 to TRBJ2-5; tentatively, D is TRBD2 (5 bases). Deletions cut 0 bases from V and 2 bases from J, with 13 bases between. The CDR3 is 16 amino acids. Germline assignment: CDR1 LGHDT and CDR2 YNNKEL (reference sequence). DNA for the CDR3: TGTGCCAGCAGCCAAGAGGTCCTAGCTGGGCAAGAGACCCAGTACTTC. It specifies CASSQEVLAGQETQYF.

The rearrangement links TRBV7-9 to TRBJ1-6; D remains ambiguous. V lost 5 bases and J lost 5, with 13 bases in between. Germline CDR1 SEHNR, CDR2 FQNEAQ (reference sequence). This CDR3 has 15 residues. CDR3: CASSLGTNDNSPLHF. The CDR3 DNA sequence: TGTGCCAGCAGCCTGGGAACTAACGATAATTCACCCCTCCACTTT.

The genes are TRBV3-1 and TRBJ2-1; 7 bases are shared with TRBD1. V shed 3 bases and J 10 bases; nucleotides not matched to a gene: 9. CDR1 is LGHDT, CDR2 YNNKEL, per germline (reference sequence). The CDR3 is made up of 14 amino acids. CDR3 sequence reads: CASSQAGRGKEQFF. In DNA, the CDR3 is TGTGCCAGCAGCCAGGCCGGCAGGGGGAAAGAGCAGTTCTTC.

The V call is TRBV6-5, the J call TRBJ2-5; no reliable D call. The CDR3 has 16 residues. With 6 bases removed from V and 1 base from J, the gap between germline ends came to 18 bases. Germline lookup yields CDR1 MNHEY and CDR2 SVGAGI. CDR3 loop: CASSYQARAIQETQYF. DNA of the CDR3: TGTGCCAGCAGCTACCAGGCTAGGGCGATCCAAGAGACCCAGTACTTC.

This clonotype was detected only a few times. V and J are TRBV7-8 and TRBJ2-1; D is possibly TRBD2 (6 bases). CDR1 and CDR2 (germline): SGHVS, FQNEAQ. The CDR3 is made up of 14 amino acids. Trimming cost V 0 bases and J 7 bases, with 10 bases left between them. CDR3 coding DNA: TGTGCCAGCAGCTTAGCAACTAGCTTTAATGAGCAGTTCTTC. It yields the protein CASSLATSFNEQFF. Together with reference TRBV7-8 and TRBJ2-1, the CDR3 gives the full variable domain: GAGVSQSPRYKVAKRGQDVALRCDPISGHVSLFWYQQALGQGPEFLTYFQNEAQLDKSGLPSDRFFAERPEGSVSTLKIQRTQQEDSAVYLCASSLATSFNEQFFGPGTRLTVL.

CDR3 sequence: CASRATGGGTGELFF. CDR3 DNA: TGTGCCAGCAGGGCGACAGGGGGAGGGACCGGGGAGCTGTTTTTT. This chain connects TRBV28 to TRBJ2-2; 9 bases fit TRBD1. V was pared by 6 bases and J by 5 bases, with 7 bases of the junction left unmatched. Germline V gene sequence: CDR1 MDHEN, CDR2 SYDVKM. The CDR3 is 15 residues long.

The CDR3, as DNA: TGTGCCAGCAGCGCAACAGGGGGCGAAAAACTGTTTTTT. Encoded protein: CASSATGGEKLFF. The chain is built from TRBV7-6 and TRBJ1-4; 9 bases line up with TRBD1. CDR3 length equals 13 residues. Trimming at V came to 5 bases and at J to 8 bases, leaving 3 bases not matched to a gene. Germline CDR1 SGHVS, CDR2 FNYEAQ.

This clonotype was seen repeatedly, ten times or more. The chain combines TRBV7-8 with TRBJ1-1; 7 bases are a match to TRBD1. CDR1 and CDR2 (germline): SGHVS, FQNEAQ. This CDR3 is built from 15 residues. The V gene end was trimmed by 5 bases and the J gene end by 0 bases; junction bases not matched to a gene: 6. DNA of the CDR3: TGTGCCAGCAGCAGGGACAGCCAGCTGAACACTGAAGCTTTCTTT. The encoded protein is CASSRDSQLNTEAFF.

V gene TRBV18 combines with J gene TRBJ2-1; D uncertain. The germline gives CDR1 KGHSH, CDR2 LQKENI. V was clipped by 0 bases and J by 4 bases, with 4 bases between them. The CDR3 contains 13 residues. The CDR3 loop reads CASSPPGYNEQFF. The CDR3 region has the DNA TGTGCCAGCTCACCACCGGGATACAATGAGCAGTTCTTC.

With regard to this clonotype: One junction end disagrees with the germline gene, perhaps due to a read error. The V gene is TRBV12-3 or TRBV12-4, the J gene TRBJ2-5, with D unclear. The CDR3 has 11 residues. The CDR3 DNA is TGTGCCAGCAGTTTATCGGAGATCCAGTACTTC. Its protein product is CASSLSEIQYF.

This clonotype showed up many times. This chain links TRBV12-3 or TRBV12-4 with TRBJ2-4; 10 nucleotides align to TRBD1. The CDR3 has 14 amino acids. The junction had 5 bases not matched to a gene; V was cut back by 4 bases and J by 8 bases. The CDR3 loop reads CASSSGTGVHIQYF. Here the CDR3 DNA reads TGTGCCAGCAGTTCCGGGACAGGGGTGCACATTCAGTACTTC.

The chain uses TRBV5-1 and TRBJ2-5; no firm D call. The CDR3 is made up of 13 amino acids. V shed 1 base and J shed 1 base, with 5 bases lying between them. Germline CDR1 SGHRS, CDR2 YFSETQ. CDR3 sequence reads: CASSLSLQETQYF. As DNA, the CDR3 is TGCGCCAGCAGCTTGTCTCTCCAAGAGACCCAGTACTTC.

This clonotype appeared many times. V usage is TRBV5-1 and J usage is TRBJ2-1; D possibly corresponds to TRBD2 (6 bases). This CDR3 comprises 15 residues. Germline V gene sequence: CDR1 SGHRS, CDR2 YFSETQ. Trimming removed 1 base at V and 1 base at J, with 9 bases between. CDR3 sequence reads: CASSLSGTSYNEQFF. DNA for the CDR3: TGCGCCAGCAGCTTGTCAGGGACTTCCTACAATGAGCAGTTCTTC.

This sequence joins TRBV12-3 or TRBV12-4 and TRBJ1-2; D gene unclear. CDR3 length equals 13 residues. The V end lost 5 bases, the J end lost 5 bases, and 12 bases lay between the germline ends. The CDR3 sequence: CASSPSGRYGYTF. The CDR3 nucleotides are TGTGCCAGCAGTCCCTCGGGGAGGTATGGCTACACCTTC.

This clonotype was observed a few times. J is TRBJ2-2 and V is TRBV29-1; possibly TRBD2 for D (6 bases). Germline V gene data show CDR1 as SQVTM and CDR2 as ANQGSEA. Trimming shortened V by 6 bases and J by 2 bases, and 13 bases separated the two germline ends. This CDR3 region has 14 residues. The CDR3 reads CSVGRQFNTGELFF. The CDR3 DNA follows: TGCAGCGTCGGGAGACAGTTTAACACCGGGGAGCTGTTTTTT.

This clonotype was seen at least ten times. The chain joins TRBV12-3 or TRBV12-4 to TRBJ2-2; D tentatively fits TRBD1 or TRBD2 (6 bases each). There are 14 residues in the CDR3. V was shortened by 6 bases and J by 6 bases, with 14 bases between the two germline ends. The DNA of the CDR3 is TGTGCCAGCAGGCTCGGAAGGGGGGCCGGGGAGCTGTTTTTT. Amino acids: CASRLGRGAGELFF.

The chain has TRBV5-5 and TRBJ2-1, with TRBD2 as a possible D gene (6 bases). Between the trimmed V and J ends, which lost 1 base and 1 base, there was a span of 9 bases. Germline V gene lookup returns CDR1 SGHKS and CDR2 YYEKEE (reference sequence). This CDR3 contains 15 residues. The CDR3 DNA sequence: TGTGCCAGCAGCTTGCTAGCGCAATCCTACAATGAGCAGTTCTTC. This sequence encodes CASSLLAQSYNEQFF.

This clonotype was seen more than once but under ten times. This chain uses TRBV12-3 or TRBV12-4 with TRBJ1-5, with 7 positions matching TRBD1. V gave up 1 base and J gave up 5 bases; unmatched junction bases: 2. The CDR3 contains 14 residues. The CDR3 nucleotides are TGTGCCAGCAGTTTAGAAGGGGGCGATCAGCCCCAGCATTTT. Translation gives CASSLEGGDQPQHF.

The rearrangement uses TRBV10-3 and TRBJ2-3, with 10 bases matching TRBD2. The junction had 16 bases not matched to a gene; V was cut back by 7 bases and J by 0 bases. Germline-derived CDR1 and CDR2 are ENHRY and SYGVKD. This CDR3 contains 19 residues. The CDR3 sequence is CAINRRGGASGGSTDTQYF. The CDR3 DNA follows: TGTGCCATCAATCGGCGGGGTGGCGCTAGCGGGGGTAGCACAGATACGCAGTATTTT.

This clonotype was seen a single time. V is TRBV4-2 and J is TRBJ2-5; D is undetermined. Trimming stripped 6 bases from V and 2 bases from J, with 19 bases between. In germline, CDR1 is LGHNA, CDR2 YNFKEQ. CDR3 length: 16 amino acids. The CDR3 sequence: CASSQATQTLQETQYF. In DNA form, the CDR3 reads TGTGCCAGCAGTCAGGCCACCCAAACCTTACAAGAGACCCAGTACTTC.

This clonotype was recorded many times. The J gene is TRBJ1-4, the V gene TRBV20-1, with D unresolved. From germline, CDR1 is DFQATT and CDR2 SNEGSKA (reference sequence). The CDR3 spans 13 residues. Between the trimmed V and J ends, which lost 1 base and 10 bases, there was a span of 13 bases. CDR3 amino acids: CSARAVNEGKLFF. CDR3 DNA sequence: TGCAGTGCTAGAGCAGTAAATGAGGGAAAACTGTTTTTT.

The V gene is TRBV20-1, the J gene TRBJ2-3; either TRBD1 or TRBD2 may fit D (6 bases each). V was trimmed by 2 bases and J by 2 bases, leaving 14 bases between them. Germline CDR1 and CDR2: DFQATT and SNEGSKA (reference sequence). The CDR3 sequence is 15 residues long. In nucleotides, the CDR3 is TGCAGTGCTAGACAGGGGAGGCAAAACACAGATACGCAGTATTTT. Translating gives CSARQGRQNTDTQYF.